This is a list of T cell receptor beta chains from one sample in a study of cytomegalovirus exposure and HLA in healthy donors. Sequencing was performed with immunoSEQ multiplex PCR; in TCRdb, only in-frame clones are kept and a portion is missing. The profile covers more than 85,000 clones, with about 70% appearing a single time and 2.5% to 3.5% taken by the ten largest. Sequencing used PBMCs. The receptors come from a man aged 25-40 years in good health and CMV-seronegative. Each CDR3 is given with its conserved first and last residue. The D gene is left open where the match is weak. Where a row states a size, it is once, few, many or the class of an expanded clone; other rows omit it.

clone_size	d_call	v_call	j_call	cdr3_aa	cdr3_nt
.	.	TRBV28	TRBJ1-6	CASSFPDSNSPLHF	TGTGCCAGCAGTTTCCCGGACAGTAATTCACCCCTCCACTTT
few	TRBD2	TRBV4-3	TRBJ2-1	CASSQELAGGTFF	TGCGCCAGCAGCCAAGAATTAGCGGGAGGGACGTTCTTC
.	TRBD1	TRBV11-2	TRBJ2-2	CASSLDRGPTGELFF	TGTGCCAGCAGCTTAGACAGGGGGCCCACCGGGGAGCTGTTTTTT
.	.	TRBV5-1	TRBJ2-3	CASSYQAASTDTQYF	TGCGCCAGCAGCTACCAGGCAGCCAGCACAGATACGCAGTATTTT
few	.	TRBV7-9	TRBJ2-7	CASSLGTYEQYF	TGTGCCAGCAGCTTAGGGACATACGAGCAGTACTTC
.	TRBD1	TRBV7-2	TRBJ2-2	CASRSDRVSGELFF	TGTGCCAGCAGATCCGACAGGGTCTCCGGGGAGCTGTTTTTT
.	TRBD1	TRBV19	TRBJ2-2	CASSPRTGRSGELFF	TGTGCCAGTAGTCCTAGGACAGGAAGGTCCGGGGAGCTGTTTTTT
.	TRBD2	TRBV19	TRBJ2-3	CASSIASGGGRADTQYF	TGTGCCAGTAGTATTGCCAGTGGCGGGGGGCGAGCGGATACGCAGTATTTT
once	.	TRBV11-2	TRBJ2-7	CASSLKSISYEQYF	TGTGCCAGCAGCTTAAAGAGTATTTCCTACGAGCAGTACTTC
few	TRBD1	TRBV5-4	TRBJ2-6	CASTHKQGAGSGANVLTF	TGTGCCAGCACCCATAAACAGGGGGCGGGGTCTGGGGCCAACGTCCTGACTTTC
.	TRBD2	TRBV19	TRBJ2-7	CASSSSGRYEQYF	TGTGCCAGTAGTAGTAGCGGGAGGTACGAGCAGTACTTC
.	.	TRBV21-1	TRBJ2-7	CASSGQSEQYF	TGTGCCAGCAGCGGACAGTCCGAGCAGTACTTC
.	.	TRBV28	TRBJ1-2	CASSLLVPREGGYTF	TGTGCCAGCAGTTTATTGGTCCCCAGGGAGGGTGGCTACACCTTC
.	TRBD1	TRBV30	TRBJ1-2	CAWSKLQGVNNYGYTF	TGTGCCTGGAGTAAACTACAGGGGGTAAATAACTATGGCTACACCTTC
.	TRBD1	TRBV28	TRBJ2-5	CASSLTGGKETQYF	TGTGCCAGCAGTTTGACAGGGGGCAAAGAGACCCAGTACTTC
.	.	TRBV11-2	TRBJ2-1	CASSLIRNNEQFF	TGTGCCAGCAGCTTAATCAGAAACAATGAGCAGTTCTTC
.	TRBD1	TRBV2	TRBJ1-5	CASSGDRGFNQPQHF	TGTGCCAGCAGTGGGGACAGGGGCTTCAATCAGCCCCAGCATTTT
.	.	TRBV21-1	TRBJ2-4	CASSKAHQGARSKNIQYF	TGTGCCAGCAGCAAGGCACACCAGGGGGCGCGTTCCAAAAACATTCAGTACTTC
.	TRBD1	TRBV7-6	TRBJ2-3	CASSKDRVGADTQYF	TGTGCCAGCAGCAAGGACAGGGTTGGGGCAGATACGCAGTATTTT
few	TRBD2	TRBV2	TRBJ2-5	CASSGLLAAQETQYF	TGTGCCAGCAGTGGGTTGCTAGCGGCTCAAGAGACCCAGTACTTC
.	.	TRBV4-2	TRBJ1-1	CASSQISLAAEAFF	TGTGCCAGCAGCCAGATCTCCTTAGCGGCTGAAGCTTTCTTT
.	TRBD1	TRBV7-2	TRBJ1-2	CASRHDRAGGYTF	TGTGCCAGCAGACATGACAGGGCTGGAGGCTACACCTTC
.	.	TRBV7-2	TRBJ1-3	CASSLAGGSSGNTIYF	TGTGCCAGCAGCTTAGCAGGCGGGAGCTCTGGAAACACCATATATTTT
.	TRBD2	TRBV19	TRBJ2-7	CASSISGGVSYEQYF	TGTGCCAGTAGTATATCGGGAGGGGTGTCCTACGAGCAGTACTTC
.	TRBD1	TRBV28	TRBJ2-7	CASSSGQPIYEQYF	TGTGCCAGCAGTTCGGGACAGCCGATCTACGAGCAGTACTTC
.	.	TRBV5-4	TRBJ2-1	CASSSGTPDYNEQFF	TGTGCCAGCAGCTCCGGGACTCCCGACTACAATGAGCAGTTCTTC
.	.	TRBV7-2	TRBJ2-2	CASSVQGMGNTGELFF	TGTGCCAGCAGCGTACAGGGTATGGGGAACACCGGGGAGCTGTTTTTT
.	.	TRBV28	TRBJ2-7	CASSQGGATSYEQYF	TGTGCCAGCAGTCAGGGGGGTGCGACCTCCTACGAGCAGTACTTC
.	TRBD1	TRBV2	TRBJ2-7	CASSEAAGTVYEQYF	TGTGCCAGCAGTGAAGCGGCCGGGACAGTCTACGAGCAGTACTTC